This T cell receptor (beta chain) was sequenced during a study of CD8 T cells in Susac syndrome. Reverse transcription used roughly 0.45 to 1 ug RNA and random hexamers. Across 54 Vbeta and 13 Jbeta, immunoSEQ multiplex PCR amplified TCR beta CDR3. TCRdb recomputed calls from the immunoSEQ multiplex PCR reads with MiXCR, one row per CDR3 protein. The sample carries 120,000 to 150,000 distinct CDR3 sequences, approximately 96% recorded once. TCR beta sequences were obtained from blood CD8+ and CD4+ T cells. Negative isolation yielded CD8+ and CD4+ T cells; FACS enriched TEMRA cells. The specimen was CD4+ T cells from PBMCs. The clonotype was recovered from a human donor with multiple sclerosis.

The chain's CDR3 is CSGSMGATQPQHF. DNA for the CDR3: TGCAGCGGATCTATGGGGGCTACACAGCCCCAGCATTTT. This sequence joins TRBV29-1 and TRBJ1-5; maybe TRBD1 (6 bases). The ends were cut back, 7 bases at V and 7 bases at J, with 17 bases in the middle. Germline lookup yields CDR1 SQVTM and CDR2 ANQGSEA. The CDR3 consists of 13 residues. Together with reference TRBV29-1 and TRBJ1-5, the CDR3 gives the full variable domain: SAVISQKPSRDICQRGTSLTIQCQVDSQVTMMFWYRQQPGQSLTLIATANQGSEATYESGFVIDKFPISRPNLTFSTLTVSNMSPEDSSIYLCSGSMGATQPQHFGDGTRLSIL.